The clone carrying this T cell receptor beta chain has at least ten counts. Its antigen remains unidentified. This specimen belongs to a study of regulatory T cells in long-lasting Graves disease. Overall study: Graves' cases, newly diagnosed, had used antithyroid drugs under 3 months. The study's findings and limits: The number of shared public clonotypes was higher in persistent patients (under 3,000) than new patients (966).

CDR3-region Arm-PCR and iRepertoire HTBI primers produced the TCR beta libraries. In TCRdb, the multiplex PCR reads were re-called with MiXCR into one record per CDR3 protein. The sample has roughly 400,000 distinct CDR3 sequences, roughly 15% seen once. Time point specified: newly diagnosed GD, antithyroid drugs for less than 3 months. PBMC-derived RNA was used for the TCR library. A further study also used this sample, focusing on T cells in Graves' hyperthyroidism and ophthalmopathy. That study adds: TCR CDR3 regions were first amplified by RT-PCR with HTBI primers. Blood shared most expanded thyroid clonotypes above 0.001.

The sequence came from a woman in her 40s with Graves disease. The sequencing used peripheral blood mononuclear cells (PBMCs), collected at new diagnosis, from a patient treated with antithyroid drugs.

The CDR3: CATQNDRSSYEQYF. The CDR3 coding sequence is TGTGCCACCCAAAACGACAGAAGCTCCTACGAGCAGTACTTC. The rearrangement links TRBV2 to TRBJ2-7; the D gene is possibly TRBD1 (5 bases). Germline CDR1 is SNHLY and CDR2 is FYNNEI. The CDR3 is 14 residues long. V gave up 10 bases and J gave up 0 bases, with 16 bases separating them.